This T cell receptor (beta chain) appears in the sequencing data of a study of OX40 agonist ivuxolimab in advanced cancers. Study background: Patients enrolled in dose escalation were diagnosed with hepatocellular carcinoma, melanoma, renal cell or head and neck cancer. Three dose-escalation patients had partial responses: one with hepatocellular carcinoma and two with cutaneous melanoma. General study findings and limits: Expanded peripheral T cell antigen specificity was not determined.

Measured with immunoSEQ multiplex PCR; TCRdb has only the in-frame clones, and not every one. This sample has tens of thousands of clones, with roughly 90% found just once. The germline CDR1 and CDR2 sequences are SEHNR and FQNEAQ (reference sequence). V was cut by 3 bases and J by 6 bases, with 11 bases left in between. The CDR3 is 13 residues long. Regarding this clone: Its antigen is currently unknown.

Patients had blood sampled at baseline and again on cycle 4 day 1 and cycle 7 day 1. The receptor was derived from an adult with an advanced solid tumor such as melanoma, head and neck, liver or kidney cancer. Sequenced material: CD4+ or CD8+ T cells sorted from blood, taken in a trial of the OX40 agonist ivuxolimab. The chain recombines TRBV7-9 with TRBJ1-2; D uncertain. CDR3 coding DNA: TGTGCCAGCAGCTTCGACTATGAGAATGGCTACACCTTC. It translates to CASSFDYENGYTF. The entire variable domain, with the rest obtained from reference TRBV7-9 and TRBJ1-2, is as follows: DTGVSQNPRHKITKRGQNVTFRCDPISEHNRLYWYRQTLGQGPEFLTYFQNEAQLEKSRLLSDRFSAERPKGSFSTLEIQRTEQGDSAMYLCASSFDYENGYTFGSGTRLTVV.